The 31 T cell receptor beta chains below were found in one sample sequenced in a study of T cell responses to AZD1222 COVID-19 vaccine. Only in-frame clones appear in the TCRdb table, and some are missing; sequencing was by immunoSEQ multiplex PCR. Found here are over 25,000 clones, about nine tenths of them singletons; the top ten hold around 8.4%. The sequencing used peripheral blood, collected 28 days after the second AZD1222 dose. The source of these receptors is an adult who received the AZD1222 COVID-19 vaccine.

The chain is built from TRBV7-2 and TRBJ2-7; 7 bases fit TRBD2. Germline loops: CDR1 SGHTA, CDR2 FQGNSA. The CDR3 length is 14 residues. After removal of 4 bases from V and 2 bases from J, the junction contained 5 bases not matched to a gene. Here the CDR3 reads CASSYNAGAYEQYF. The CDR3 DNA follows: TGTGCCAGCAGCTACAATGCGGGGGCCTACGAGCAGTACTTC.

The chain employs TRBV18 and TRBJ2-1, with a possible D match to TRBD1 (6 bases). V was shortened by 1 base and J by 4 bases, with 14 bases between the two germline ends. The CDR3 sequence is 16 residues long. Germline-derived CDR1 and CDR2 are KGHSH and LQKENI. The DNA for the CDR3 is TGTGCCAGCTCACCACGTTCAACAGGGCCTTACAATGAGCAGTTCTTC. Translated: CASSPRSTGPYNEQFF.

This rearrangement joins TRBV7-9 to TRBJ1-2, with 7 bases matching TRBD1. This CDR3 spans 13 amino acids. Germline-derived CDR1 and CDR2 are SEHNR and FQNEAQ (reference sequence). J was trimmed by 8 bases and V by 1 base; bases with no gene match: 4. CDR3: CASSLESGGGYTF. The CDR3 nucleotides read TGTGCCAGCAGCTTAGAGTCAGGGGGAGGCTACACCTTC.

This chain joins TRBV19 and TRBJ1-5; TRBD1 might be the D (5 bases). The CDR3 covers 13 residues. Trimming cost V 11 bases and J 6 bases, with 17 bases left between them. Germline assignment: CDR1 LNHDA and CDR2 SQIVND (reference sequence). The CDR3 reads CAGSPGLSQPQHF. Here the CDR3 DNA reads TGTGCCGGCTCTCCAGGGCTAAGTCAGCCCCAGCATTTT.

J is TRBJ1-5 and V is TRBV28; a weak D match, TRBD1 (5 bases). Trimming cost V 5 bases and J 0 bases, with 17 bases left between them. CDR1 and CDR2 (germline): MDHEN, SYDVKM. The CDR3 is 17 residues long. CDR3 amino acids: CASSPRTGQGSNQPQHF. The CDR3, as DNA: TGTGCCAGCAGTCCCCGCACAGGTCAAGGTAGCAATCAGCCCCAGCATTTT. Drawing the rest from reference TRBV28 and TRBJ1-5, the complete variable domain is DVKVTQSSRYLVKRTGEKVFLECVQDMDHENMFWYRQDPGLGLRLIYFSYDVKMKEKGDIPEGYSVSREKKERFSLILESASTNQTSMYLCASSPRTGQGSNQPQHFGDGTRLSIL.

This clone was observed a single time. This sequence joins TRBV24-1 and TRBJ1-2; no clear D gene. The CDR3 sequence is 12 residues long. Germline V gene data show CDR1 as KGHDR and CDR2 as SFDVKD. Trimming removed 3 bases from V and 5 bases from J, with 6 bases in between. DNA of the CDR3: TGTGCCACCAGTGATCCCCCTTATGGCTACACCTTC. As protein: CATSDPPYGYTF.

This chain joins TRBV6-5 and TRBJ1-1; D remains ambiguous. Germline V lookup: CDR1 MNHEY, CDR2 SVGAGI. The length of the CDR3 is 13 residues. The V and J ends lost 7 bases and 8 bases respectively, with 17 bases between them. CDR3 DNA: TGTGCCAGCAATCCCTCGGCGGCGGGGGAAGCTTTCTTT. Translation: CASNPSAAGEAFF.

In DNA form, the CDR3 reads TGTGCCAGCAGTTTGGGGTCCGCGATGGGAAAACTGTTTTTT. Translation gives CASSLGSAMGKLFF. The chain carries TRBV27 and TRBJ1-4; no clear D. Trimming left V 3 bases short and J 10 bases short, with 15 bases between. The CDR3 loop spans 14 amino acids. CDR1 and CDR2 (germline): MNHEY, SMNVEV (reference sequence). Based on the CDR3 plus reference TRBV27 and TRBJ1-4, the full variable domain is EAQVTQNPRYLITVTGKKLTVTCSQNMNHEYMSWYRQDPGLGLRQIYYSMNVEVTDKGDVPEGYKVSRKEKRNFPLILESPSPNQTSLYFCASSLGSAMGKLFFGSGTQLSVL.

The chain is built from TRBV19 and TRBJ1-1; D call uncertain. Per the germline V gene, CDR1 is LNHDA and CDR2 is SQIVND (reference sequence). This CDR3 contains 15 residues. Between the trimmed V and J ends, which lost 3 bases and 1 base, there was a span of 12 bases. CDR3 protein: CASSIQSPANTEAFF. DNA of the CDR3: TGTGCCAGTAGTATCCAATCCCCTGCGAACACTGAAGCTTTCTTT.

V gene TRBV7-2 combines with J gene TRBJ1-2; perhaps TRBD1 as D (5 bases). The V gene's germline CDR1 is SGHTA and CDR2 FQGNSA. V was trimmed by 1 base and J by 4 bases, leaving 19 bases between them. There are 17 residues in the CDR3. The CDR3 here is CASSLDPWDASFYGYTF. In DNA form, the CDR3 reads TGTGCCAGCAGCTTAGATCCCTGGGACGCCTCCTTCTATGGCTACACCTTC.

In DNA, the CDR3 is TGTGCCAGCAGCCCGGGACTAGCGGGAGTCGGGGGCACAGATACGCAGTATTTT. This codes for CASSPGLAGVGGTDTQYF. The chain is built from TRBV7-3 and TRBJ2-3, with 14 bases matching TRBD2. V dropped 5 bases and J dropped 1; count of bases not matched to a gene: 8. CDR1 is SGHTA and CDR2 is FQGTGA in the germline V gene. The CDR3 covers 18 residues.

The gene calls are TRBV28 and TRBJ1-5; perhaps TRBD1 as D (6 bases). CDR1 and CDR2 from the germline V gene are MDHEN and SYDVKM. Between the trimmed V and J ends, which lost 7 bases and 5 bases, there was a span of 24 bases. CDR3 length equals 17 residues. The CDR3 loop reads CASNSLARGFPDQPQHF. The CDR3 nucleotides are TGTGCCAGCAACAGTTTGGCCAGGGGATTTCCCGATCAGCCCCAGCATTTT.

V usage is TRBV28 and J usage is TRBJ1-4, with D possibly being TRBD1 (5 bases). Germline CDR1 reads MDHEN; CDR2 reads SYDVKM. This CDR3 has 14 amino acids. Trimming removed 2 bases at V and 6 bases at J, with 10 bases between. The CDR3 DNA is TGTGCCAGCAGTTTAAAACCGGGGGATGAAAAACTGTTTTTT. It codes for CASSLKPGDEKLFF. The variable domain in full, completed from reference TRBV28 and TRBJ1-4, reads DVKVTQSSRYLVKRTGEKVFLECVQDMDHENMFWYRQDPGLGLRLIYFSYDVKMKEKGDIPEGYSVSREKKERFSLILESASTNQTSMYLCASSLKPGDEKLFFGSGTQLSVL.

V gene TRBV9 combines with J gene TRBJ2-3, with 8 nucleotides matching TRBD2. Germline lookup yields CDR1 SGDLS and CDR2 YYNGEE. The CDR3 runs 16 residues. The J segment lost 0 bases and the V segment lost 0 bases, leaving 3 bases of the junction unmatched. CDR3 loop: CASSVAPSGSTDTQYF. In DNA form, the CDR3 reads TGTGCCAGCAGCGTAGCTCCTAGCGGGAGCACAGATACGCAGTATTTT.

This clone was detected only once. The chain is built from TRBV27 and TRBJ2-7; 8 positions agree with TRBD1. V lost 5 bases to trimming and J lost 4 bases; unmatched junction nucleotides: 13. The CDR3 is 16 residues long. The germline gives CDR1 MNHEY, CDR2 SMNVEV (reference sequence). The DNA for the CDR3 is TGTGCCAGCAGTCTCGCCGGAGGACAGGGCTTGTACGAGCAGTACTTC. Translation gives CASSLAGGQGLYEQYF.

The V and J genes are TRBV18 and TRBJ1-5; D might be TRBD1 (5 bases). The CDR3 contains 15 residues. V dropped 6 bases and J dropped 3 bases, with 15 bases sitting between them. Per the germline V gene, CDR1 is KGHSH and CDR2 is LQKENI. CDR3 DNA sequence: TGTGCCAGCTCCCCTGGGACGGGTGACAATCAGCCCCAGCATTTT. Protein sequence: CASSPGTGDNQPQHF.

The chain uses TRBV24-1 and TRBJ2-3; D remains ambiguous. V was shortened by 1 base and J by 3 bases, with 19 bases between the two germline ends. The CDR3 covers 18 residues. Germline V gene sequence: CDR1 KGHDR, CDR2 SFDVKD. CDR3 protein: CATSDFTWAPGPTDTQYF. CDR3 nucleotides: TGTGCCACCAGTGATTTCACCTGGGCCCCCGGGCCTACAGATACGCAGTATTTT.

The J gene is TRBJ2-3, the V gene TRBV4-2, with 9 bases identical to TRBD1. CDR1 LGHNA and CDR2 YNFKEQ come from the germline V gene. Losses at the gene ends were 1 base for V and 1 base for J; bases not matched to a gene: 9. The CDR3 has 18 amino acids. CDR3 loop: CASSQAPGQGSRTDTQYF. DNA of the CDR3: TGTGCCAGCAGCCAAGCTCCGGGACAGGGATCCCGCACAGATACGCAGTATTTT.

V gene TRBV7-8 combines with J gene TRBJ2-7; 11 positions agree with TRBD2. J was trimmed by 3 bases and V by 2 bases; bases with no gene match: 3. The CDR3 extends over 15 amino acids. In germline, CDR1 is SGHVS, CDR2 FQNEAQ. As DNA, the CDR3 is TGTGCCAGCAGCTTACAGACTAGCGGGAACTACGAGCAGTACTTC. Translation gives CASSLQTSGNYEQYF.

This clone showed up just once. The V gene is TRBV5-4, the J gene TRBJ2-7; TRBD2 matches 11 bases. This CDR3 has 13 residues. Germline V gene data show CDR1 as SGHNT and CDR2 as YYREEE (reference sequence). V gave up 10 bases and J gave up 0 bases; unmatched junction bases: 3. CDR3 residues: CAFTSGSSYEQYF. CDR3 in DNA: TGTGCCTTTACTAGCGGGAGCTCCTACGAGCAGTACTTC.

This clone came up a few times. The V gene is TRBV15, the J gene TRBJ2-2; TRBD2 agrees at 15 bases. J gave up 4 bases and V 1 base, and 7 bases lay outside the gene matches. The germline gives CDR1 LNHNV, CDR2 YYDKDF (reference sequence). This CDR3 comprises 19 residues. CDR3 DNA: TGTGCCACCAGCAGAGGCGCCGGGACTAGCGGGAGGCCCACCGGGGAGCTGTTTTTT. It yields the protein CATSRGAGTSGRPTGELFF.

The genes are TRBV7-9 and TRBJ2-5; weak D call: TRBD2 (6 bases). Germline CDR1 SEHNR, CDR2 FQNEAQ (reference sequence). With 2 bases removed from V and 5 bases from J, the gap between germline ends came to 24 bases. The CDR3 runs 18 residues. The CDR3 sequence: CASSLTGGDGRRRETQYF. In DNA form, the CDR3 reads TGTGCCAGCAGCTTAACCGGCGGGGACGGCCGACGGAGGGAGACCCAGTACTTC.

The chain employs TRBV28 and TRBJ1-6, with 7 bases fitting TRBD1. This CDR3 is 11 amino acids long. J lost 11 bases, V lost 8 bases, and 3 bases had no gene match. Germline lookup yields CDR1 MDHEN and CDR2 SYDVKM. CDR3 nucleotides: TGTGCCAGCGGGACAGTTACACCCCTCCACTTT. This sequence encodes CASGTVTPLHF.

The chain carries TRBV5-4 and TRBJ2-3; 8 bases align to TRBD2. CDR1 and CDR2 from the germline V gene are SGHNT and YYREEE (reference sequence). This CDR3 comprises 17 residues. The ends lost 0 bases at V and 4 bases at J; junction bases unmatched: 10. The CDR3 sequence is CASSLGTSIYGADTQYF. For the CDR3, the DNA is TGTGCCAGCAGCTTGGGGACTAGCATATATGGCGCAGATACGCAGTATTTT.

The rearrangement uses TRBV3-1 (or the pseudogene TRBV3-2) and TRBJ1-5, with D hard to call. Trimming shortened V by 3 bases and J by 2 bases, and 8 bases separated the two germline ends. This CDR3 contains 14 residues. Germline CDR1 and CDR2: LGHDT and YNNKEL (reference sequence). CDR3: CASSQASGNQPQHF. The DNA for the CDR3 is TGTGCCAGCAGCCAGGCCAGCGGCAATCAGCCCCAGCATTTT.

The rearrangement links TRBV29-1 to TRBJ2-3; 8 bases line up with TRBD1. V gave up 7 bases and J gave up 2 bases; unmatched junction bases: 8. The CDR3 has 14 residues. CDR1 and CDR2 from the germline V gene are SQVTM and ANQGSEA. The CDR3 loop is CSDVRDRLTDTQYF. CDR3 in DNA: TGCAGCGACGTACGGGACAGGCTCACAGATACGCAGTATTTT.

The genes are TRBV6-2 or TRBV6-3 and TRBJ1-5, with D perhaps TRBD1 (5 bases). V lost 2 bases to trimming and J lost 2 bases, with 13 bases between them. Germline V gene sequence: CDR1 MNHEY, CDR2 SVGEGT. The CDR3 is made up of 16 amino acids. The CDR3 loop is CASSYVSGQGNQPQHF. The CDR3 region has the DNA TGTGCCAGCAGTTACGTTTCGGGGCAAGGCAATCAGCCCCAGCATTTT.

Remarks on this clone: The sample contains more than one DNA sequence encoding this CDR3. The gene calls are TRBV12-3 or TRBV12-4 and TRBJ1-5, with D possibly matching TRBD1 (5 bases). V was clipped by 3 bases and J by 6 bases, with 9 bases between them. The CDR3 is 13 amino acids. CDR3 residues: CASSFRVGQPQHF. CDR3 coding DNA: TGTGCCAGCAGTTTCAGGGTTGGTCAGCCCCAGCATTTT.

The CDR3 here is CASSSGGASYEQYF. The CDR3 nucleotides read TGTGCCAGCAGCTCGGGGGGCGCTTCCTACGAGCAGTACTTC. This chain links TRBV7-2 with TRBJ2-7; maybe TRBD2 (7 bases). With 4 bases removed from V and 1 base from J, the gap between germline ends came to 11 bases. The length of the CDR3 is 14 residues. Germline assignment: CDR1 SGHTA and CDR2 FQGNSA.

This chain links TRBV7-9 with TRBJ1-2, with 7 bases lining up with TRBD1. Germline V gene sequence: CDR1 SEHNR, CDR2 FQNEAQ (reference sequence). This CDR3 has 12 amino acids. With 5 bases clipped from V and 7 bases from J, the junction kept 4 bases outside the gene matches. The DNA for the CDR3 is TGTGCCAGCAGCCCGACAGGGCCTGGCTACACCTTC. Its protein is CASSPTGPGYTF.

The chain uses TRBV7-2 and TRBJ2-3; 10 nucleotides line up with TRBD2. Germline V gene data show CDR1 as SGHTA and CDR2 as FQGNSA. This CDR3 is 17 amino acids long. The V and J ends lost 3 bases and 3 bases, in that order; junction bases with no gene match: 9. The CDR3 DNA follows: TGTGCCAGCAGCTTCCCCCTAGCGGGAGTTTCAACAGATACGCAGTATTTT. Protein product: CASSFPLAGVSTDTQYF.